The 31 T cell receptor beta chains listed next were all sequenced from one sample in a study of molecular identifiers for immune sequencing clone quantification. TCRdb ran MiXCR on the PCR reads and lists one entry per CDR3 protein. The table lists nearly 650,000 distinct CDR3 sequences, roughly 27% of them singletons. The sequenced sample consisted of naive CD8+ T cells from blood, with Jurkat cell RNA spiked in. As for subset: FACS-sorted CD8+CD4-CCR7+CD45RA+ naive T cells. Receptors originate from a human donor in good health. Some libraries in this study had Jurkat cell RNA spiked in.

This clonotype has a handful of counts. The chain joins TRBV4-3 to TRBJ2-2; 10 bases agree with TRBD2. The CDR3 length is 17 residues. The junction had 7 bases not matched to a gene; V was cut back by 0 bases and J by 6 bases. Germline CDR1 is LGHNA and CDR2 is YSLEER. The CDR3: CASSQDWSGRASGELFF. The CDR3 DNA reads TGCGCCAGCAGCCAAGATTGGAGCGGGAGGGCCTCCGGGGAGCTGTTTTTT.

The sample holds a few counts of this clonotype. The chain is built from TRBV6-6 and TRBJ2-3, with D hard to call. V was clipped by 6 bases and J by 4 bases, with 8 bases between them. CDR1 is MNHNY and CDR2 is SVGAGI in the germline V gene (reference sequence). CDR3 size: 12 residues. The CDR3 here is CASSNRADTQYF. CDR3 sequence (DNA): TGTGCCAGCAGCAACCGTGCAGATACGCAGTATTTT.

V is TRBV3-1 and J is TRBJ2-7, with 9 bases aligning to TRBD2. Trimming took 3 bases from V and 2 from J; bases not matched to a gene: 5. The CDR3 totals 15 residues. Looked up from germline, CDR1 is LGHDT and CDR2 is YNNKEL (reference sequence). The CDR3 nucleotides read TGTGCCAGCAGCCACGTAGCGGGGGCGACCTACGAGCAGTACTTC. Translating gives CASSHVAGATYEQYF.

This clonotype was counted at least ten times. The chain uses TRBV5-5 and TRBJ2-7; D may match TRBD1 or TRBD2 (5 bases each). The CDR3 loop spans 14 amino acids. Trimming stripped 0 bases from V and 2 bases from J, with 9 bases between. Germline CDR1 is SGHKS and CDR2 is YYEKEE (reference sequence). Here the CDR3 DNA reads TGTGCCAGCAGCTTGGGGGACGGAACCTACGAGCAGTACTTC. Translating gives CASSLGDGTYEQYF.

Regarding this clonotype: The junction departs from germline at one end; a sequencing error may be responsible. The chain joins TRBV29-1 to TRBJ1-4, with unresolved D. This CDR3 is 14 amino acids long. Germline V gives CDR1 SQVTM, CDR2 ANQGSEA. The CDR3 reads CSAPHPPSNEKLVF. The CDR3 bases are TGCAGCGCCCCCCATCCCCCATCTAATGAAAAACTGGTTTTT.

CDR3 amino acids: CASSGMWNTEAFF. CDR3 DNA: TGTGCCAGTAGTGGCATGTGGAACACTGAAGCTTTCTTT. The chain recombines TRBV19 with TRBJ1-1, with no clear D. In germline, CDR1 is LNHDA, CDR2 SQIVND (reference sequence). The CDR3 has 13 amino acids. V was shortened by 5 bases and J by 1 base, with 8 bases between the two germline ends. Based on the CDR3 plus reference TRBV19 and TRBJ1-1, the full variable domain is DGGITQSPKYLFRKEGQNVTLSCEQNLNHDAMYWYRQDPGQGLRLIYYSQIVNDFQKGDIAEGYSVSREKKESFPLTVTSAQKNPTAFYLCASSGMWNTEAFFGQGTRLTVV.

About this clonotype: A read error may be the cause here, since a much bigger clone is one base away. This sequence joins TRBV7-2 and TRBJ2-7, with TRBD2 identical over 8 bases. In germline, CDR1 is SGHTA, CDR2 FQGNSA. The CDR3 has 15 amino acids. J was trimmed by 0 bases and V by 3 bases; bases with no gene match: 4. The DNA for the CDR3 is TGTGCCAGCAGCTTCGAAACTAGCGGCTCCTACGAGCAGTACTTC. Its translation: CASSFETSGSYEQYF. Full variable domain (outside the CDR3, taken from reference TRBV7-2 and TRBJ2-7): GAGVSQSPSNKVTEKGKDVELRCDPISGHTALYWYRQSLGQGLEFLIYFQGNSAPDKSGLPSDRFSAERTGGSVSTLTIQRTQQEDSAVYLCASSFETSGSYEQYFGPGTRLTVT.

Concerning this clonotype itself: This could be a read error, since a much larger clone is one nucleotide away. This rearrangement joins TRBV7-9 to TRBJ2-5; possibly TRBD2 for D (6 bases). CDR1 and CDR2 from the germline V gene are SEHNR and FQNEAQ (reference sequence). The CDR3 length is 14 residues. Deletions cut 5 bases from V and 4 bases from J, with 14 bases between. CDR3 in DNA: TGTGCCAGCAGCCCGAGGGACTCCGTAGAGACCCAGTACTTC. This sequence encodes CASSPRDSVETQYF.

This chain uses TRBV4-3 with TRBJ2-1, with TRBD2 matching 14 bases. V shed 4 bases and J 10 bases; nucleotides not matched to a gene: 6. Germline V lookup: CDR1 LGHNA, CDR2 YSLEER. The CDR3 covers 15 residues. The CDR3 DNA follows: TGCGCCAGCAGCCCCGGGACTAGCGGGGGCTTCGAGCAGTTCTTC. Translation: CASSPGTSGGFEQFF.

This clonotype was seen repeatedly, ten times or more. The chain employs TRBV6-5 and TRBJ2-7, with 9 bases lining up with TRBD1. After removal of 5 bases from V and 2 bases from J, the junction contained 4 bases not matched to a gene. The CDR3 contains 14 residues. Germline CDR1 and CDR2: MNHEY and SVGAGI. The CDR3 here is CASSHGQGTYEQYF. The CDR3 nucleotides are TGTGCCAGCAGTCACGGACAGGGGACCTACGAGCAGTACTTC.

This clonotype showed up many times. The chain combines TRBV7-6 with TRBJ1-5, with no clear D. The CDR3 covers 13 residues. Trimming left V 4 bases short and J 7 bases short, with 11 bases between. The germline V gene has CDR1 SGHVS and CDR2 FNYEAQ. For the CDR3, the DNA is TGTGCCAGCAGCTCGTCCGCGAGACAGCCCCAGCATTTT. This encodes CASSSSARQPQHF.

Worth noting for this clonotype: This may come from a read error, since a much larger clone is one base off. The CDR3 region is CASSSVTPTDTQYF. CDR3 nucleotide sequence: TGTGCCAGCAGCTCCGTGACCCCCACAGATACGCAGTATTTT. The rearrangement uses TRBV7-9 and TRBJ2-3; unclear D gene. CDR3 length: 14 residues. Trimming took off 4 bases at V and 2 bases at J, with 10 bases between the two ends. CDR1 and CDR2 (germline): SEHNR, FQNEAQ (reference sequence).

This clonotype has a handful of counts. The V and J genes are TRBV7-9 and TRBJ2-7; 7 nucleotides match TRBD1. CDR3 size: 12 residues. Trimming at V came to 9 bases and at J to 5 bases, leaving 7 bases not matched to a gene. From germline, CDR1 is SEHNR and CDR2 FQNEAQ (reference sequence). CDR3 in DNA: TGTGCCAGTACCCCGACAGGGAACGAGCAGTACTTC. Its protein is CASTPTGNEQYF.

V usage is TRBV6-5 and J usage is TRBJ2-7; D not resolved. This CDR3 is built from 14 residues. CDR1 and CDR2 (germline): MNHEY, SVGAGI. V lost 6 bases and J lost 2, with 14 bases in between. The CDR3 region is CASSWQERAYEQYF. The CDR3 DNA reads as TGTGCCAGCAGCTGGCAGGAGAGAGCCTACGAGCAGTACTTC.

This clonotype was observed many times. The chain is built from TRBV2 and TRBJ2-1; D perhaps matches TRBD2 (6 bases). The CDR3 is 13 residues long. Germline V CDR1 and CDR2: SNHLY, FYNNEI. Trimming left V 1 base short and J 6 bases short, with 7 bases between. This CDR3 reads CASSEVLANEQFF. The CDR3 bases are TGTGCCAGCAGTGAAGTACTAGCCAATGAGCAGTTCTTC.

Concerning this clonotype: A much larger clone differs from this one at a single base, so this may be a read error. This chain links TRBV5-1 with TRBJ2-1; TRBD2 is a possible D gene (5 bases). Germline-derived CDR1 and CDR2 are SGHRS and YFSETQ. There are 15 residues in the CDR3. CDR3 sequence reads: CASSSPRTDYNEQLF. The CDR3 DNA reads TGCGCCAGCAGCTCCCCGAGGACTGACTACAATGAGCAGCTCTTC. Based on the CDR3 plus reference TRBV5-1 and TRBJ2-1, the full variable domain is KAGVTQTPRYLIKTRGQQVTLSCSPISGHRSVSWYQQTPGQGLQFLFEYFSETQRNKGNFPGRFSGRQFSNSRSEMNVSTLELGDSALYLCASSSPRTDYNEQLFGPGTRLTVL.

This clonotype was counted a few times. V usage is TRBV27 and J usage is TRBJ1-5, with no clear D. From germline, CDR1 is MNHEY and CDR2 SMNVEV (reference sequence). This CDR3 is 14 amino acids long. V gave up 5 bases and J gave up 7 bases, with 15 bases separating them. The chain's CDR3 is CASSQTLGRQPQHF. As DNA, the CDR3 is TGTGCCAGCAGTCAAACCCTGGGTCGCCAGCCCCAGCATTTT.

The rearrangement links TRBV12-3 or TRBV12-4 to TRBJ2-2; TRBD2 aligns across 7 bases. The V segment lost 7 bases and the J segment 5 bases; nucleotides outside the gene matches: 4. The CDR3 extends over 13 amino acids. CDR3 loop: CASIGLETGELFF. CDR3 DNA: TGTGCCAGCATCGGACTAGAAACCGGGGAGCTGTTTTTT.

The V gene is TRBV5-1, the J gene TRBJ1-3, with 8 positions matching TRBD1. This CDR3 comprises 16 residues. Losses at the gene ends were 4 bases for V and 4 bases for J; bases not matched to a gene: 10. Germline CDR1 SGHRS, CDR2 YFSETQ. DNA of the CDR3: TGCGCCAGCAGCCCCGGGACAGGAGTGGCCGGAAACACCATATATTTT. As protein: CASSPGTGVAGNTIYF.

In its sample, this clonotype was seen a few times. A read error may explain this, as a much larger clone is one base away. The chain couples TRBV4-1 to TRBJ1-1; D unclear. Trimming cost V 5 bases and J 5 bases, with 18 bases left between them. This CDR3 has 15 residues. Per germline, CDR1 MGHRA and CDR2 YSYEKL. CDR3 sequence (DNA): TGCGCCAGCAGCGGACCGGTTGGGGATTGGACTGAAGCTTTCTTT. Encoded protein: CASSGPVGDWTEAFF.

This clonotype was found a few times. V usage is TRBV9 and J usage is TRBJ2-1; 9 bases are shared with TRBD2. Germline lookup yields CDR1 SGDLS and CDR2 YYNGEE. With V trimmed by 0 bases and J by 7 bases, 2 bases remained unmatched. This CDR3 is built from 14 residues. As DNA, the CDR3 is TGTGCCAGCAGCGTAGCGCGGGAGGGAAATGAGCAGTTCTTC. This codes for CASSVAREGNEQFF.

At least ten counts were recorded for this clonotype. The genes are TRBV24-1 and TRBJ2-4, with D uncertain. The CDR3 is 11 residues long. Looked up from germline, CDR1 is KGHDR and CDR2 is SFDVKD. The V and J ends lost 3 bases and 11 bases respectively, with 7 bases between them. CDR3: CATSDLQVQYF. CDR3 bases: TGTGCCACCAGTGATCTCCAGGTTCAGTACTTC.

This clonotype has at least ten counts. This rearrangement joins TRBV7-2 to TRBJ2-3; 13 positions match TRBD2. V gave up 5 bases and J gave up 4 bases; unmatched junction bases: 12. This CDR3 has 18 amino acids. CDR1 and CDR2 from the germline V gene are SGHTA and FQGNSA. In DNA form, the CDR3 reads TGTGCCAGCAGCCCAACTAGCGGGGGGGCCCGGAGCGCAGATACGCAGTATTTT. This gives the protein CASSPTSGGARSADTQYF.

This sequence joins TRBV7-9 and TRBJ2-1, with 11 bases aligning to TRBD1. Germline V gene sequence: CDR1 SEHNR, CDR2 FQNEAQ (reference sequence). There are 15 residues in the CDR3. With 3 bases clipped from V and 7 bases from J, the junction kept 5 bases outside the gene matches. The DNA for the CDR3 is TGTGCCAGCAGCTTCCGACGGGACAGGGGGAATGAGCAGTTCTTC. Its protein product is CASSFRRDRGNEQFF. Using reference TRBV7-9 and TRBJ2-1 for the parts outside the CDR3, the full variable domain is DTGVSQNPRHKITKRGQNVTFRCDPISEHNRLYWYRQTLGQGPEFLTYFQNEAQLEKSRLLSDRFSAERPKGSFSTLEIQRTEQGDSAMYLCASSFRRDRGNEQFFGPGTRLTVL.

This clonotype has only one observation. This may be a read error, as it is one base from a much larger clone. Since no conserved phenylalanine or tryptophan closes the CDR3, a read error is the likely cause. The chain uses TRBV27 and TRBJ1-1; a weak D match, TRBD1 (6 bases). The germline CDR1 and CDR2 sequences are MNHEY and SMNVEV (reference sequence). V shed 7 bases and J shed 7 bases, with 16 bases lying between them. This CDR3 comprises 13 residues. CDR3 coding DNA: TGTGCCAGCACCCACCCCCTGACAGGTGAAGCTTTCTCT. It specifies CASTHPLTGEAFS.

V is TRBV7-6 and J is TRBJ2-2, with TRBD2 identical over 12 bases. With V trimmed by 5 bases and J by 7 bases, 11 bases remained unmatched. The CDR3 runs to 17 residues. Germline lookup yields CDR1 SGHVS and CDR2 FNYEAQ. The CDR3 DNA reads TGTGCCAGCAGCCCAGCGGGATCGACTAGCGGGAGCGGGGAGCTGTTTTTT. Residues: CASSPAGSTSGSGELFF. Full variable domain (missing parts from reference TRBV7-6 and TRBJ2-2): GAGVSQSPRYKVTKRGQDVALRCDPISGHVSLYWYRQALGQGPEFLTYFNYEAQQDKSGLPNDRFSAERPEGSISTLTIQRTEQRDSAMYRCASSPAGSTSGSGELFFGEGSRLTVL.

The CDR3 spells CASSSSLSGGLFSYEQYF. The CDR3 nucleotides read TGTGCCAGCAGCTCGTCCCTAAGCGGGGGGCTATTCTCCTACGAGCAGTACTTC. The chain carries TRBV7-9 and TRBJ2-7; TRBD2 matches at 9 bases. CDR1 and CDR2 (germline): SEHNR, FQNEAQ (reference sequence). The CDR3 extends over 18 amino acids. J was trimmed by 0 bases and V by 4 bases; bases with no gene match: 13.

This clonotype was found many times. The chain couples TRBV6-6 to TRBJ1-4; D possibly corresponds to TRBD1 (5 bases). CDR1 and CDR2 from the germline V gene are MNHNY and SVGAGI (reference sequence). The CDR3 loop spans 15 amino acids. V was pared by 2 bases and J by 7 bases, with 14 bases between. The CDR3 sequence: CASSYRDDVVEKLFF. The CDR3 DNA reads TGTGCCAGCAGTTACCGGGACGACGTAGTTGAAAAACTGTTTTTT.

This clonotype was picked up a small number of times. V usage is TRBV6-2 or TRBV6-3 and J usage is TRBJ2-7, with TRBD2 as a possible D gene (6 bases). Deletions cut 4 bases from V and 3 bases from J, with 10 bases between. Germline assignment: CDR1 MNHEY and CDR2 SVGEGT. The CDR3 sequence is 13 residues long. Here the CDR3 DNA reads TGTGCCAGCAGTTGGGGGGACCTCTACGAGCAGTACTTC. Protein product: CASSWGDLYEQYF.

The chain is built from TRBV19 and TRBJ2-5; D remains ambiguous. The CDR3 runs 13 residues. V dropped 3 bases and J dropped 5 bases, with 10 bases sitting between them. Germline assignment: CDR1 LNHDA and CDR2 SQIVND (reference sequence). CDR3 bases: TGTGCCAGTAGTATCATGAACTTCGAGACCCAGTACTTC. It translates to CASSIMNFETQYF. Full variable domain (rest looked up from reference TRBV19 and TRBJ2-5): DGGITQSPKYLFRKEGQNVTLSCEQNLNHDAMYWYRQDPGQGLRLIYYSQIVNDFQKGDIAEGYSVSREKKESFPLTVTSAQKNPTAFYLCASSIMNFETQYFGPGTRLLVL.

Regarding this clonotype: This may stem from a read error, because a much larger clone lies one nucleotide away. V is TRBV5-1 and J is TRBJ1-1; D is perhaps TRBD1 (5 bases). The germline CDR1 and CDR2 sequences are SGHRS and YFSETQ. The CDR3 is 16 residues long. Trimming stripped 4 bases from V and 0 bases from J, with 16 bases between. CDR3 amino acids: CASSAGRAGMNTEAFF. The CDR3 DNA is TGCGCCAGCAGCGCTGGCAGGGCAGGCATGAACACTGAAGCTTTCTTT.